This TCR beta chain derives from a study of vaccination and CD4 T cells after COVID-19. This clonotype has a handful of counts. Antigen: not known. CDR3 size: 10 residues. The V gene's germline CDR1 is DFQATT and CDR2 SNEGSKA (reference sequence). Trimming stripped 5 bases from V and 6 bases from J, with 6 bases between. The study's findings and limits: Convalescent patients displayed spike mono-reactivity in 304 of 307 vaccine-specific clones. Among convalescent patients, a median roughly 88% of reactive clones emerged only after vaccination.

The Oncomine TCR Beta short-read assay generated sequence data from the DNA of cultured CD4+ T cells. TCRdb passed the PCR reads through MiXCR, listing each CDR3 protein once. The sample records roughly 9,000 distinct CDR3 sequences, under 60% being singletons. Treatment reported: roughly 10-day PBMC culture with coronavirus spike peptide pools or control peptides (ViraFEST assay). This receptor was identified in a human donor who had recovered from COVID-19. The specimen was CD4+ T cells from blood, cultured in vitro. V and J are TRBV20-1 and TRBJ2-3; D uncertain. The CDR3 loop reads CSALEDTQYF. The CDR3 coding sequence is TGCAGTGCTCTTGAGGATACGCAGTATTTT.